A selection of T cell receptor beta chains follows, all from one sample in a study of blood T cell repertoires in COVID-19. Profiled with immunoSEQ multiplex PCR; TCRdb holds only in-frame clones, not every one. The sample contains 85,000 to 120,000 clones, roughly nine tenths of which appear only once. Sequencing was performed on peripheral blood. The receptors stem from a man aged 45 to 65 with active COVID-19. Both conserved end residues are trimmed from each CDR3. Each record gives: J gene, V gene, CDR3 protein.

>TRBJ2-7|TRBV12-3/TRBV12-4
ASRRDRGTEQY
>TRBJ2-3|TRBV11-1
ASSLDRFIDTQY
>TRBJ1-2|TRBV2
ASSPGQGARGYT
>TRBJ2-2|TRBV2
ASRGKLNTGELF
>TRBJ2-1|TRBV25-1
ASSVGGSVNEQF
>TRBJ1-3|TRBV6-6
ASSPRDNSGNTIY
>TRBJ2-4|TRBV3-1/TRBV3-2
ASSPQLAGVAKNIQY
>TRBJ1-2|TRBV27
ASSDTGGVGYT
>TRBJ2-5|TRBV30
AWSVPSGGLETQY
>TRBJ2-1|TRBV5-6
ASSWLGRGNNEQF
>TRBJ2-3|TRBV5-1
ASSSAGTSADTQY
>TRBJ2-7|TRBV7-9
ASSSVGGLRSYEQY
>TRBJ1-5|TRBV6-6
ASSYLGGNQPQH
>TRBJ2-7|TRBV5-1
ASSLRSGQGSYEQY
>TRBJ1-4|TRBV14
ASSQDYGEGKLF
>TRBJ1-2|TRBV5-5
ASSSVGSYGYT
>TRBJ1-2|TRBV4-3
ASSQEGGPPFYT
>TRBJ2-2|TRBV6-1
ASSEVRFTGELF
>TRBJ2-5|TRBV11-2
ASSFRLAGSRETQY
>TRBJ2-7|TRBV19
ASSGAGFEQY
>TRBJ2-3|TRBV2
ASSDSGTTDTQY
>TRBJ1-2|TRBV2
ASSARGAVYGYT
>TRBJ1-5|TRBV18
ASSPQEGVPQPQH
>TRBJ1-1|TRBV12-3/TRBV12-4
ASSFDISPEAF
>TRBJ1-2|TRBV5-6
ASSLKGSGYGYT
>TRBJ1-2|TRBV16
ASSDRQGRSGYT
>TRBJ1-6|TRBV6-5
ATGGTGLNSPLH
>TRBJ1-2|TRBV5-1
ASSISGGDYGYT
>TRBJ1-1|TRBV29-1
SGVTGYTEAF
>TRBJ1-5|TRBV27
ASSTRDRGNQPQH
>TRBJ1-1|TRBV19
ASSISEGELAANTEAF
>TRBJ1-5|TRBV30
AWSVHTHQPQH
>TRBJ2-5|TRBV11-2
ASSARLGGSEETQY
>TRBJ2-3|TRBV5-6
ASSLSEVGTDTQY
>TRBJ2-1|TRBV19
ASSSRTSGGAYNEQF
>TRBJ1-4|TRBV7-2
ASSLVGLRGEKLF
>TRBJ2-7|TRBV5-6
ASSKGLAGNYEQY
>TRBJ2-2|TRBV10-3
AISESIGLAGYTGELF
>TRBJ2-2|TRBV19
ASSWDSLGTGELF
>TRBJ1-2|TRBV6-4
ASSDSSLGQGARGYT
>TRBJ2-3|TRBV5-1
ASSLGTSGDTQY
>TRBJ2-2|TRBV3-1/TRBV3-2
ASSQAGGTGELF
>TRBJ1-2|TRBV6-5
ASSPRDRDGYT
>TRBJ2-5|TRBV5-1
ASSQAPIGTGKETQY
>TRBJ1-3|TRBV20-1
SVLGADTIY
>TRBJ2-7|TRBV5-6
ASSPLVGRSYEQY
>TRBJ2-5|TRBV11-2
ASSLGASGGAAETQY
>TRBJ1-2|TRBV5-3
ARSGRDRGTYGYT
>TRBJ1-1|TRBV2
ASSLQWAGTEAF
>TRBJ2-7|TRBV4-1
ASSQGWGGGSYEQY
>TRBJ2-7|TRBV3-1/TRBV3-2
ASSVGTVTYEQY
>TRBJ2-2|TRBV9
ASSVGTVNTGELF
>TRBJ1-2|TRBV29-1
SVGKRAGGYT
>TRBJ1-5|TRBV12-5
ASGSTGPQH
>TRBJ2-3|TRBV2
ATLDTGSLTDTQY
>TRBJ2-1|TRBV4-1
ASSQERLSKQF
>TRBJ2-7|TRBV9
ASSPQDRGLYEQY
>TRBJ2-3|TRBV18
ASSPNPGQSADTQY
>TRBJ2-4|TRBV10-3
AISESRGAKNIQY
>TRBJ2-4|TRBV7-2
ASSARQGEFQY